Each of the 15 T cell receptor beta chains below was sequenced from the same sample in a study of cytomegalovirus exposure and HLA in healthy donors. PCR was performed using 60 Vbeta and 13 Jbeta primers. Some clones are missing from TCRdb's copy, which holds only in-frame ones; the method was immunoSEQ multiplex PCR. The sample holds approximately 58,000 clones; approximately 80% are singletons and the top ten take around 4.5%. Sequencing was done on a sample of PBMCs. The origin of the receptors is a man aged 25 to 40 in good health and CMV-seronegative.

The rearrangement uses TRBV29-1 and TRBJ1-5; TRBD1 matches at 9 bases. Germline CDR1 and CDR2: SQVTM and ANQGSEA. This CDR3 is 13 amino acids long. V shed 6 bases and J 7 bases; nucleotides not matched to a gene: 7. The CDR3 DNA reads TGCAGCGTGGGGGGACAGGGTGGCCAGCCCCAGCATTTT. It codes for CSVGGQGGQPQHF.

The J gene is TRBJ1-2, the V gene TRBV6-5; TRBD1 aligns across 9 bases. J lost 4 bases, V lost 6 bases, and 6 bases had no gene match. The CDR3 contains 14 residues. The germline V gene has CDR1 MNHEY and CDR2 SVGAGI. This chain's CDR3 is CASRITGGGYGYTF. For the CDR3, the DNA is TGTGCCAGCAGGATAACAGGGGGCGGCTATGGCTACACCTTC.

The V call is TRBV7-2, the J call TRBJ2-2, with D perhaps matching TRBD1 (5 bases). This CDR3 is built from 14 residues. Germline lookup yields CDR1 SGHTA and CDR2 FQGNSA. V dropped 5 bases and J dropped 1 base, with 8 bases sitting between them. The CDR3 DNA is TGTGCCAGCAGCCTCGGACAGAACACCGGGGAGCTGTTTTTT. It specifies CASSLGQNTGELFF.

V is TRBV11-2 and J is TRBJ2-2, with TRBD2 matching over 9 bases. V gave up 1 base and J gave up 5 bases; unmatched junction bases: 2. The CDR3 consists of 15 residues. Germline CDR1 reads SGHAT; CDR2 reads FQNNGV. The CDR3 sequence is CASSLAGLATGELFF. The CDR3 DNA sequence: TGTGCCAGCAGCTTAGCAGGACTAGCGACCGGGGAGCTGTTTTTT.

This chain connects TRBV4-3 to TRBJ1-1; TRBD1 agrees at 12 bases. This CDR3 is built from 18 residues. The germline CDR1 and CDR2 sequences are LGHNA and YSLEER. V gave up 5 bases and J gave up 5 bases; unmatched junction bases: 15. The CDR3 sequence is CASSGGWGDRGLGTEAFF. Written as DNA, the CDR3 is TGCGCCAGCAGCGGAGGCTGGGGGGACAGGGGGCTGGGTACTGAAGCTTTCTTT.

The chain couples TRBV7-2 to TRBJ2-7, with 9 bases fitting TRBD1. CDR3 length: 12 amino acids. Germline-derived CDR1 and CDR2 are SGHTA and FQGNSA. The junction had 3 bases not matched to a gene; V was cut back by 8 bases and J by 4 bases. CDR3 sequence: CASGQGKYEQYF. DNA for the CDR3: TGTGCCAGCGGACAGGGGAAGTACGAGCAGTACTTC.

The CDR3 sequence: CASSRWGQGGTGELFF. The CDR3 region has the DNA TGTGCCAGCAGCCGGTGGGGACAGGGGGGCACCGGGGAGCTGTTTTTT. V gene TRBV5-4 combines with J gene TRBJ2-2; 11 bases are shared with TRBD1. Germline V gene data show CDR1 as SGHNT and CDR2 as YYREEE (reference sequence). The CDR3 consists of 16 residues. J was trimmed by 4 bases and V by 4 bases; bases with no gene match: 6.

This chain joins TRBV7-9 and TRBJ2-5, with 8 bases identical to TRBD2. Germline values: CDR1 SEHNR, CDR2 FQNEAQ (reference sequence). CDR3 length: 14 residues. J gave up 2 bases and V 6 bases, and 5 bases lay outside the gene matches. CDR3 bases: TGTGCCAGCAGTCCACTAGCGGTGCAAGAGACCCAGTACTTC. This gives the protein CASSPLAVQETQYF.

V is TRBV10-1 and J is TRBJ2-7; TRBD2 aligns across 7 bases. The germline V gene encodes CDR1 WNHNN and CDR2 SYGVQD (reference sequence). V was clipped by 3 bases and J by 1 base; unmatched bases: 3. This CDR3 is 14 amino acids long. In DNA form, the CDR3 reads TGCGCCAGCAGTGACGGCGGGAGTTCCTACGAGCAGTACTTC. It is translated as CASSDGGSSYEQYF.

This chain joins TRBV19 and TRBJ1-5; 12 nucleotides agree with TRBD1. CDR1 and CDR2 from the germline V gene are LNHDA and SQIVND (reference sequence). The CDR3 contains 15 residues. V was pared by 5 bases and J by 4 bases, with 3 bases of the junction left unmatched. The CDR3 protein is CASSAGQGANQPQHF. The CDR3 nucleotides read TGTGCCAGTAGTGCGGGACAGGGGGCAAATCAGCCCCAGCATTTT.

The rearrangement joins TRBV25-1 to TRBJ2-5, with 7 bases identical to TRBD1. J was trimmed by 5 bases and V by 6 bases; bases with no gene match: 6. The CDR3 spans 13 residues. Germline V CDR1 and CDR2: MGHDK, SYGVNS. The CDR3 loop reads CASSLDRVETQYF. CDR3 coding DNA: TGTGCCAGCAGCCTCGACAGGGTTGAGACCCAGTACTTC.

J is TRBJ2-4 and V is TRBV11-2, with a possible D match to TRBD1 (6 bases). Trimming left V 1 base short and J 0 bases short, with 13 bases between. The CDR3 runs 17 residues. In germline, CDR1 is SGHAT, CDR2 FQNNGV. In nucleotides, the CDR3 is TGTGCCAGCAGCTTAGTTGGACAGACAGTAGCCAAAAACATTCAGTACTTC. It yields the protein CASSLVGQTVAKNIQYF.

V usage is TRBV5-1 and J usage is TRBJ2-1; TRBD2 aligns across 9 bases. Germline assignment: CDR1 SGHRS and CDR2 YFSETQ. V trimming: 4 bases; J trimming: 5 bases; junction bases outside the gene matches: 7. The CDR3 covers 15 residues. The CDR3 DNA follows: TGCGCCAGCAGCCGGGGACTAGCACCCGACAATGAGCAGTTCTTC. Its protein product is CASSRGLAPDNEQFF.

CDR3 in amino acids: CASSLDRGLTEKLFF. As DNA, the CDR3 is TGTGCCAGCAGCTTAGACAGGGGGCTGACTGAAAAACTGTTTTTT. The chain joins TRBV7-8 to TRBJ1-4; 9 bases line up with TRBD1. Germline V gene sequence: CDR1 SGHVS, CDR2 FQNEAQ. The length of the CDR3 is 15 residues. The ends lost 1 base at V and 7 bases at J; junction bases unmatched: 4.

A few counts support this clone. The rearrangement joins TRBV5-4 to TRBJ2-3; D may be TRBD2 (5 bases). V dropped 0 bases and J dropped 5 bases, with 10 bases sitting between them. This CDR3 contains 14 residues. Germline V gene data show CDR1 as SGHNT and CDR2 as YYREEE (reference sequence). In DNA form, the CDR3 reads TGTGCCAGCAGCTTGGTTCGGGATGGAGATACGCAGTATTTT. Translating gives CASSLVRDGDTQYF.